This entry lists 30 T cell receptor beta chains sequenced from one sample in a study of CD8+ T cells in alopecia areata. Extracted from the samples, RNA was reverse transcribed into cDNA to serve as the sequencing template. Sequencing used immunoSEQ multiplex PCR; TCRdb keeps in-frame clones, though not all of them. Singletons are absent from the sample, which has about 300,000 clones. A sort of pooled cutaneous lymph node cells used CD4, CD8alpha, NKG2D, NKG2ACE and other stains. Sequences were obtained from CD4+ T cells sorted from a lymph node. Receptor source: a C3H/HeJ mouse with alopecia areata. Strain MHC haplotype: H2-k.

Note on this clone: Mouse names are used for the genes. The read terminates 4 residues before the CDR3 end, so the remaining end is supplied by the germline J gene. This chain connects TRBV13-1 to TRBJ2-1, with TRBD2 matching over 11 bases. CDR1 is NSHNY and CDR2 is SYGAGN in the germline V gene. The V and J ends lost 0 bases and 2 bases, in that order; junction bases with no gene match: 1. The CDR3 covers 16 residues. CDR3 DNA (partial): TGTGCCAGCAGTGATGAGGGACTGGGGGACTATGCT. Protein product: CASSDEGLGDYA. The CDR3 in full is CASSDEGLGDYAEQFF.

In regard to this clone: The germline and genes are mouse ones. Read coverage stops 4 residues before the CDR3 terminus; the germline J gene supplies the remainder. This chain links TRBV19 with TRBJ1-2; D is uncertain. V was trimmed by 0 bases and J by 0 bases, leaving 6 bases between them. Germline V gene lookup returns CDR1 FNHDT and CDR2 SITEND (reference sequence). The CDR3 sequence is 14 residues long. Incomplete CDR3 DNA: TGTGCCAGCAGTATAGATGGGGCAAACTCC. Residues: CASSIDGANS. The whole CDR3 protein is CASSIDGANSDYTF. The whole variable domain, remainder taken from reference TRBV19 and TRBJ1-2, is GGIITQTPKFLIGQEGQKLTLKCQQNFNHDTMYWYRQDSGKGLRLIYYSITENDLQKGDLSEGYDASREKKSSFSLTVTSAQKNEMAVFLCASSIDGANSDYTFGSGTRLLVI.

A word on this clone: Gene names and germline match the mouse. The read gets to within 4 residues of the CDR3 end, and the germline J gene fills in the rest. This chain links TRBV5 with TRBJ1-2, with 7 bases identical to TRBD1. Trimming at V came to 2 bases and at J to 0 bases, leaving 3 bases not matched to a gene. CDR1 is LGHNA and CDR2 is YNLKQL in the germline V gene (reference sequence). The CDR3 loop spans 15 amino acids. The part of the CDR3 DNA that was read is TGTGCCAGCAGCCAACCGGGACAGTCAAACTCC. This codes for CASSQPGQSNS. In full, the CDR3 reads CASSQPGQSNSDYTF.

Turning to this clone: All gene names here are mouse names. The CDR3 end falls 4 residues outside the read, so it is completed with the germline J gene. The chain has TRBV13-3 and TRBJ2-1; D is unclear. Trimming stripped 2 bases from V and 0 bases from J, with 9 bases between. This CDR3 contains 15 residues. Germline lookup yields CDR1 NNHDY and CDR2 SYVADS. Incomplete CDR3 DNA: TGTGCCAGCAGTGAGGCTCAGGATAACTATGCT. It encodes CASSEAQDNYA. The complete CDR3 sequence is CASSEAQDNYAEQFF.

As regards this clone: Any gene name here is a mouse gene name. Read data end 4 residues before the CDR3 end; the end is taken from the germline J gene. Other DNA sequences from this sample encode an identical CDR3 as well. The chain uses TRBV19 and TRBJ2-7; 10 bases are shared with TRBD1. Germline lookup yields CDR1 FNHDT and CDR2 SITEND (reference sequence). The CDR3 is 14 amino acids. CDR3 bases read: TGTGCCAGCAGTATTCGGGACAGGGGTTAT. This codes for CASSIRDRGY. The entire CDR3 protein reads CASSIRDRGYEQYF.

Turning to this clone: Mouse names are used for the genes. The missing CDR3 end, 4 residues past where the read stops, is filled in from the germline J gene. The sample holds other DNA sequences that translate to the same CDR3. J is TRBJ2-7 and V is TRBV5; D call uncertain. The CDR3 covers 14 residues. Germline CDR1 reads LGHNA; CDR2 reads YNLKQL (reference sequence). V shed 0 bases and J shed 0 bases, with 6 bases lying between them. Partial CDR3 DNA: TGTGCCAGCAGCCAAGAAAGGGTCTCCTAT. Translated, it gives CASSQERVSY. The CDR3 as a whole reads CASSQERVSYEQYF.

Comment on this clone: The gene symbols are mouse symbols. The DNA ends 4 residues before the CDR3 does, and the rest of the CDR3 is filled in from the germline J gene. This chain joins TRBV19 and TRBJ2-3; TRBD1 is a possible D gene (5 bases). There are 15 residues in the CDR3. Trimming stripped 2 bases from V and 0 bases from J, with 10 bases between. Germline V gene data show CDR1 as FNHDT and CDR2 as SITEND (reference sequence). The CDR3 sequence is CASSMRQNSAETLYF. Partial CDR3 DNA: TGTGCCAGCAGTATGAGACAGAATAGTGCAGAA.

This clone was seen more than once but under ten times. Gene labels here are mouse ones. The missing CDR3 end, 4 residues past where the read stops, is filled in from the germline J gene. The rearrangement links TRBV5 to TRBJ2-1; 7 nucleotides agree with TRBD1. The germline V gene encodes CDR1 LGHNA and CDR2 YNLKQL (reference sequence). The CDR3 spans 14 residues. The CDR3 loop reads CASSQMTGSAEQFF. The CDR3 DNA, read in part, is TGTGCCAGCAGCCAGATGACAGGGAGCGCT.

This clone was observed a handful of times. Each gene name is a mouse one. Read coverage stops 4 residues before the CDR3 terminus; the germline J gene supplies the remainder. This sample also contains other DNA sequences that code for the same CDR3. The chain joins TRBV17 to TRBJ2-3; 7 bases agree with TRBD1. CDR3 length equals 15 residues. Unmatched junction bases numbered 6, after V lost 6 bases and J lost 0 bases. Germline CDR1 is MNHDT and CDR2 is YYDKIL. The sequenced CDR3 bases are TGTGCTAGCAGCAGGGACAGAACTAGTGCAGAA. The encoded protein is CASSRDRTSAE. The whole CDR3 protein reads CASSRDRTSAETLYF.

About this clone: Mouse germline and gene names are used. The observed sequence ends 4 residues before the CDR3 terminus, with the missing tail filled in from the germline J gene. The chain employs TRBV13-1 and TRBJ2-5, with 12 bases that match TRBD2. The germline gives CDR1 NSHNY, CDR2 SYGAGN. The CDR3 covers 15 residues. CDR3: CASSARLGGRDTQYF. The CDR3 bases that were read are TGTGCCAGCAGTGCGAGACTGGGGGGGCGAGAC.

This clone has just a few counts. Genes here carry mouse names. The observed sequence ends 4 residues before the CDR3 terminus, with the missing tail filled in from the germline J gene. This chain uses TRBV5 with TRBJ2-2; TRBD1 is a possible D gene (5 bases). The CDR3 consists of 16 residues. Trimming cost V 4 bases and J 4 bases, with 16 bases left between them. The germline V gene has CDR1 LGHNA and CDR2 YNLKQL (reference sequence). This CDR3 reads CASSLGHPGGTGQLYF. The part of the CDR3 DNA that was read is TGTGCCAGCAGCCTCGGACACCCTGGCGGCACCGGG.

As regards this clone: The gene names here belong to mouse. With the read ending 4 residues before the CDR3 end, the germline J gene is used to fill in that end. The chain combines TRBV19 with TRBJ2-7; TRBD1 aligns across 10 bases. Germline V lookup: CDR1 FNHDT, CDR2 SITEND (reference sequence). The CDR3 consists of 13 residues. CDR3 in amino acids: CASRSGTGDEQYF. The CDR3 bases that were read are TGTGCCAGCAGATCCGGGACAGGGGAT.

As to this clone: Gene and germline names: mouse. The covered CDR3 bases are TGCACCTGCAGTGCAGAGGGGGGGGAGGCAGAA. It yields the protein CTCSAEGGEAE. The whole CDR3 sequence is CTCSAEGGEAETLYF. The chain links TRBV1 to TRBJ2-3, with TRBD2 identical over 7 bases. The read ends 4 residues shy of where the CDR3 ends; the end is completed using the germline J gene. Germline V gene data show CDR1 as NSQYPW and CDR2 as LRSPGD (reference sequence). V shed 0 bases, J shed 3 bases, and the junction held 3 bases outside the gene matches. This CDR3 comprises 15 residues. Full variable domain (remainder filled in from reference TRBV1 and TRBJ2-3): VTLLEQNPRWRLVPRGQAVNLRCILKNSQYPWMSWYQQDLQKQLQWLFTLRSPGDKEVKSLPGADYLATRVTDTELRLQVANMSQGRTLYCTCSAEGGEAETLYFGSGTRLTVL.

This clone was recorded a few times. The germline and genes are mouse ones. Sequencing ends 4 residues short of the CDR3 end; the germline J gene provides the rest. The rearrangement joins TRBV5 to TRBJ2-7; 12 nucleotides agree with TRBD2. The CDR3 has 16 amino acids. Trimming took 0 bases from V and 3 from J; bases not matched to a gene: 3. Germline V CDR1 and CDR2: LGHNA, YNLKQL (reference sequence). The part of the CDR3 DNA that was read is TGTGCCAGCAGCCAAGAACCGGGACTGGGGGGCTAT. This encodes CASSQEPGLGGY. The entire CDR3 protein is CASSQEPGLGGYEQYF.

About this clone: The gene names here belong to mouse. The CDR3 is cut off 4 residues early in the read; its end comes from the germline J gene. The rearrangement links TRBV13-2 to TRBJ2-1; 10 bases match TRBD2. The CDR3 is 15 residues long. Germline CDR1 reads NNHNN; CDR2 reads SYGAGS (reference sequence). V gave up 2 bases and J gave up 5 bases; unmatched junction bases: 4. The CDR3 DNA, read in part, is TGTGCCAGCGGTGAGAGGGACTGGGGTGATGCT. The encoded protein is CASGERDWGDA. The entire CDR3 sequence reads CASGERDWGDAEQFF.

Remarks on this clone: Gene labels here are mouse ones. The missing CDR3 end, 3 residues past where the read stops, is filled in from the germline J gene. The chain carries TRBV13-3 and TRBJ1-6; D perhaps matches TRBD1 (6 bases). TRBJ1-6 is an ORF for which the function is uncertain. Germline-derived CDR1 and CDR2 are NNHDY and SYVADS. The CDR3 has 15 amino acids. V was trimmed by 5 bases and J by 0 bases, leaving 9 bases between them. This CDR3 reads CASRDSLSYNSPLYF. The part of the CDR3 DNA that was read is TGTGCCAGCAGGGACAGCCTTTCCTATAATTCGCCC.

This clone was detected a few times. Gene labels here are mouse ones. The CDR3 end falls 4 residues outside the read, so it is completed with the germline J gene. The chain employs TRBV19 and TRBJ2-7; possibly TRBD1 for D (6 bases). The germline V gene has CDR1 FNHDT and CDR2 SITEND (reference sequence). This CDR3 region has 11 residues. The covered CDR3 bases are TGTGCCAGCAGTCCAGGGGAT. Protein: CASSPGD. The whole CDR3 sequence reads CASSPGDEQYF.

This clone was picked up a small number of times. Gene labels here are mouse ones. This CDR3 is CASSIEGFAEQFF. The sequenced part of the CDR3 DNA is TGTGCCAGCAGTATAGAGGGGTTTGCT. The V call is TRBV19, the J call TRBJ2-1; D perhaps matches TRBD1 (5 bases). Read coverage stops 4 residues before the CDR3 terminus; the germline J gene supplies the remainder. The V end was cut by 0 bases, the J end by 6 bases, with 7 bases between. Germline V lookup: CDR1 FNHDT, CDR2 SITEND (reference sequence). The CDR3 has 13 residues. The entire variable domain, with the rest obtained from reference TRBV19 and TRBJ2-1, is as follows: GGIITQTPKFLIGQEGQKLTLKCQQNFNHDTMYWYRQDSGKGLRLIYYSITENDLQKGDLSEGYDASREKKSSFSLTVTSAQKNEMAVFLCASSIEGFAEQFFGPGTRLTVL.

As for this clone: Gene labels here are mouse ones. Read sequence stops 4 residues before the CDR3 end, and the germline J gene provides the missing end. The rearrangement joins TRBV19 to TRBJ2-2; tentative D call: TRBD1 (6 bases). The ends were cut back, 2 bases at V and 4 bases at J, with 9 bases in the middle. Germline-derived CDR1 and CDR2 are FNHDT and SITEND (reference sequence). The CDR3 has 14 residues. CDR3 DNA (partial): TGTGCCAGCAGTATTACAGGGACCACCGGG. Its translation is CASSITGTTG. In full, the CDR3 reads CASSITGTTGQLYF.

The table lists this clone with a few counts. Gene names and germline refer to mouse. The sequence runs out 4 residues before the end of the CDR3; the remainder is reconstructed from the germline J gene. V usage is TRBV31 and J usage is TRBJ2-2; 8 nucleotides line up with TRBD2. The length of the CDR3 is 15 residues. Germline CDR1 is GKSSPN and CDR2 is SITVG. Trimming cost V 2 bases and J 0 bases; bases outside gene matches: 2. The part of the CDR3 DNA that was read is TGTGCCTGGAGTACACTGGGGGCAAACACCGGG. The encoded protein is CAWSTLGANTG. From start to end, the CDR3 is CAWSTLGANTGQLYF.

Of note for this clone: Here the gene names and germline are mouse. The CDR3 extends 4 residues past the end of the read, so its final part is completed from the germline J gene. This same CDR3 is encoded by further DNA sequences in the sample. The chain couples TRBV19 to TRBJ2-5; a possible D gene is TRBD1 (6 bases). Germline loops: CDR1 FNHDT, CDR2 SITEND (reference sequence). CDR3 length equals 13 residues. CDR3 protein: CASSSRDKDTQYF. CDR3 DNA (partial): TGTGCCAGCAGTTCCCGGGACAAAGAC.

This clone has just a few counts. Germline and genes here are mouse. Sequencing ends 4 residues short of the CDR3 end; the germline J gene provides the rest. The rearrangement joins TRBV13-2 to TRBJ2-1; 14 nucleotides match TRBD2. Losses at the gene ends were 1 base for V and 5 bases for J; bases not matched to a gene: 5. The CDR3 has 17 residues. The germline gives CDR1 NNHNN, CDR2 SYGAGS (reference sequence). Partial CDR3 DNA: TGTGCCAGCGGTGATAAGGGACTGGGGGGGCGCGATGCT. Protein sequence: CASGDKGLGGRDA. The complete CDR3 protein is CASGDKGLGGRDAEQFF.

Details on this clone: The germline and genes are mouse ones. The read is 4 residues too short to cover the CDR3 end, so that end is filled in from the germline J gene. The rearrangement links TRBV19 to TRBJ2-4; TRBD1 might be the D (5 bases). Germline CDR1 reads FNHDT; CDR2 reads SITEND (reference sequence). Deletions cut 0 bases from V and 3 bases from J, with 11 bases between. The CDR3 length is 15 residues. CDR3 sequence reads: CASSIEGRGQNTLYF. CDR3 DNA (partial): TGTGCCAGCAGTATAGAGGGGAGAGGGCAAAAC.

This clone showed up just a few times. Mouse names are used for the genes. Read data end 4 residues before the CDR3 end; the end is taken from the germline J gene. The chain links TRBV17 to TRBJ2-5; 10 bases are shared with TRBD2. Trimming removed 2 bases from V and 3 bases from J; junction bases left unmatched: 5. Looked up from germline, CDR1 is MNHDT and CDR2 is YYDKIL. This CDR3 comprises 16 residues. Incomplete CDR3 DNA: TGTGCTAGCAGTAGATTTGGGACTGGGGCACAAGAC. It translates to CASSRFGTGAQD. The entire CDR3 reads CASSRFGTGAQDTQYF.

This clone was seen only a few times. Mouse gene names and germline throughout. The CDR3 end is not reached by the read, which stops 4 residues before it; the germline J gene fills it in. This rearrangement joins TRBV1 to TRBJ2-5; D ambiguous. This CDR3 has 13 residues. With 3 bases removed from V and 0 bases from J, the gap between germline ends came to 4 bases. Germline V lookup: CDR1 NSQYPW, CDR2 LRSPGD (reference sequence). This chain's CDR3 is CTCSAPNQDTQYF. CDR3 DNA (partial): TGCACCTGCAGTGCCCCTAACCAAGAC.

Details on this clone: Mouse gene names apply. In the same sample, other DNA sequences code for this CDR3. CDR3 in amino acids: CTCSADGGRDTQYF. Partial CDR3 DNA: TGCACCTGCAGTGCAGATGGGGGTCGAGAC. The V gene is TRBV1, the J gene TRBJ2-5; D perhaps matches TRBD2 (6 bases). Sequencing ends 4 residues short of the CDR3 end; the germline J gene provides the rest. Germline CDR1 NSQYPW, CDR2 LRSPGD (reference sequence). The CDR3 totals 14 residues.

With regard to this clone: One base away lies a much larger clone, so this may be a sequencing read error. The genes are named according to mouse. Coverage ceases 4 residues before the CDR3 finishes, and the germline J gene fills in the end. The sample has other DNA sequences that encode this CDR3 too. V is TRBV13-1 and J is TRBJ2-3, with D maybe TRBD1 (6 bases). The CDR3 runs 14 residues. V was pared by 3 bases and J by 0 bases, with 8 bases between. Germline-derived CDR1 and CDR2 are NSHNY and SYGAGN. The CDR3 is CASSVQGSAETLYF. The DNA read from the CDR3 is TGTGCCAGCAGTGTACAGGGTAGTGCAGAA.

Comment on this clone: All gene names here are mouse names. The CDR3 end is not reached by the read, which stops 4 residues before it; the germline J gene fills it in. The V call is TRBV5, the J call TRBJ2-1, with 9 positions matching TRBD2. CDR3 size: 15 residues. Germline values: CDR1 LGHNA, CDR2 YNLKQL (reference sequence). The V segment lost 3 bases and the J segment 3 bases; nucleotides outside the gene matches: 3. The CDR3 DNA, read in part, is TGTGCCAGCAGCCACGCTGGGGGGGGCTATGCT. Its translation: CASSHAGGGYA. The entire CDR3 protein is CASSHAGGGYAEQFF.

This clone has a handful of counts. Germline and genes: mouse. The CDR3 end is not reached by the read, which stops 4 residues before it; the germline J gene fills it in. Additional DNA sequences in this sample encode the identical CDR3. The chain couples TRBV1 to TRBJ2-5; TRBD1 matches 8 bases. Unmatched junction bases numbered 1, after V lost 3 bases and J lost 2 bases. Germline lookup yields CDR1 NSQYPW and CDR2 LRSPGD (reference sequence). CDR3 size: 14 residues. Incomplete CDR3 DNA: TGCACCTGCAGTGCCGACAGGGGCCAAGAC. It is translated as CTCSADRGQD. Given in full, the CDR3 is CTCSADRGQDTQYF.

This clone has more than one count but fewer than ten. The germline and genes are mouse ones. The read comes to an end 4 residues before the CDR3 does, leaving the germline J gene to fill in the end. The rearrangement joins TRBV13-1 to TRBJ2-3; 7 bases map to TRBD1. V shed 0 bases, J shed 1 base, and the junction held 2 bases outside the gene matches. The germline V gene has CDR1 NSHNY and CDR2 SYGAGN. There are 15 residues in the CDR3. The CDR3 region is CASSDGGQRAETLYF. CDR3 DNA (partial): TGTGCCAGCAGTGATGGGGGACAGCGTGCAGAA.